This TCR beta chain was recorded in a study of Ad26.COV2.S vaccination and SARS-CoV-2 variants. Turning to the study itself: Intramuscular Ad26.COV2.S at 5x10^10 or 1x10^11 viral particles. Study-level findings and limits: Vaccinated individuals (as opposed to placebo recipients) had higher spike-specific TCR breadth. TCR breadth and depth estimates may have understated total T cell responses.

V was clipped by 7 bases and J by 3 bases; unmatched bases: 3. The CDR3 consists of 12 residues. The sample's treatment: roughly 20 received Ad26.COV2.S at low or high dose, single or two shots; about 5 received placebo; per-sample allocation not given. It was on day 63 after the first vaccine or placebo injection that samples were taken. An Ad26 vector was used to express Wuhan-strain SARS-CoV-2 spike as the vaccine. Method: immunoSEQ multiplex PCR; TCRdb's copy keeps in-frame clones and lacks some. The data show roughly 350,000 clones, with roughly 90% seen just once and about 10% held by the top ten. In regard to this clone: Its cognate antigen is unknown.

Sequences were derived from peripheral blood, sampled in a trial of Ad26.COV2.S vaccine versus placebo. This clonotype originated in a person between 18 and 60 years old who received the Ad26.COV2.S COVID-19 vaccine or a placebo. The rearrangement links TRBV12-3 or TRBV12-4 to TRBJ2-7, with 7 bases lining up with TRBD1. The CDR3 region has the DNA TGTGCCAGCAACCGACAGGGCTACGAGCAGTACTTC. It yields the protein CASNRQGYEQYF.